This passage covers 24 T cell receptor beta chains from one sample sequenced in a study of regulatory T cells in long-lasting Graves disease. According to the study, TCR beta libraries were built with iRepertoire HTBI primers and CDR3-region Arm-PCR. TCRdb processed the multiplex PCR reads anew with MiXCR; each CDR3 protein has one entry. The table has a few hundred thousand distinct CDR3 sequences, roughly a fifth seen once; the top ten hold around 13%. Documented time point: newly diagnosed GD, antithyroid drugs for less than 3 months. From RNA extracted from PBMCs, the TCR library was made. The sample in question was peripheral blood mononuclear cells (PBMCs), obtained at new diagnosis, from a patient treated with antithyroid drugs. These receptor sequences come from a female donor with Graves disease.

V gene TRBV3-1 combines with J gene TRBJ1-5; D is uncertain. Trimming removed 0 bases from V and 7 bases from J, with 7 bases in between. Germline V gene sequence: CDR1 LGHDT, CDR2 YNNKEL (reference sequence). CDR3 size: 13 residues. The CDR3 nucleotides read TGTGCCAGCAGCCAAGATCGAGAACAGCCCCAGCATTTT. Protein sequence: CASSQDREQPQHF.

The sample holds a few counts of this clonotype. The gene calls are TRBV4-1 and TRBJ2-1; weak D call: TRBD1 (5 bases). The germline CDR1 and CDR2 sequences are MGHRA and YSYEKL. The ends were cut back, 4 bases at V and 4 bases at J, with 11 bases in the middle. This CDR3 region has 14 residues. In DNA form, the CDR3 reads TGCGCCAGCAGCCGGGGCTTAAATTACAATGAGCAGTTCTTC. It encodes CASSRGLNYNEQFF.

Remarks on this clonotype: Given a much more abundant clone one base away, this may be a read error. The chain is built from TRBV20-1 and TRBJ2-6; a weak D match, TRBD1 (5 bases). The germline CDR1 and CDR2 sequences are DFQATT and SNEGSKA (reference sequence). This CDR3 is 15 amino acids long. The CDR3 bases are TGCAGTGCTAGAGTAAGGACCTCTGGGGCCAACGCCCTGACTTTC. Translating it yields CSARVRTSGANALTF.

This clonotype was recorded a few times. This could be a read error, since a much larger clone is one nucleotide away. The chain couples TRBV20-1 to TRBJ1-1, with 7 nucleotides matching TRBD1. The CDR3 loop spans 13 amino acids. V was pared by 0 bases and J by 5 bases, with 3 bases of the junction left unmatched. The germline V gene encodes CDR1 DFQATT and CDR2 SNEGSKA (reference sequence). Here the CDR3 reads CSARETGDTEAFF. Here the CDR3 DNA reads TGCAGTGCTAGAGAAACAGGGGATACTGAAGCTTTCTTT.

This clonotype appeared many times. V and J are TRBV29-1 and TRBJ1-1; D remains ambiguous. V was pared by 3 bases and J by 3 bases, with 11 bases between. CDR3 size: 13 residues. CDR1 is SQVTM, CDR2 ANQGSEA, per germline. This CDR3 reads CSVEFGVYTEAFF. The CDR3 DNA reads TGCAGCGTTGAGTTTGGGGTATACACTGAAGCTTTCTTT.

Concerning this clonotype itself: A clone one base away is much larger, so this may be a read error. The genes are TRBV6-2 or TRBV6-3 and TRBJ2-1; the D call may be TRBD1 or TRBD2 (5 bases each). Germline V gene lookup returns CDR1 MNHEY and CDR2 SVGEGT. The length of the CDR3 is 15 residues. Trimming cost V 8 bases and J 1 base, with 15 bases left between them. CDR3 coding DNA: TGTGCCAGCGCCCTCAGGGACCTGTCCTACAATGAGCAGTTCTTC. Translating gives CASALRDLSYNEQFF.

Comments on this clonotype: This is likely an artifact of a read error, given a far larger clone one base away. CDR3: CASSLGGGRANEQYF. As DNA, the CDR3 is TGTGCCAGCAGCTTAGGGGGGGGGCGGGCCAATGAGCAGTACTTC. This sequence joins TRBV7-2 and TRBJ2-7; D possibly corresponds to TRBD2 (7 bases). The CDR3 runs to 15 residues. In germline, CDR1 is SGHTA, CDR2 FQGNSA. Trimming left V 1 base short and J 7 bases short, with 17 bases between. The full variable domain, rest sourced from reference TRBV7-2 and TRBJ2-7, is GAGVSQSPSNKVTEKGKDVELRCDPISGHTALYWYRQSLGQGLEFLIYFQGNSAPDKSGLPSDRFSAERTGGSVSTLTIQRTQQEDSAVYLCASSLGGGRANEQYFGPGTRLTVT.

This clonotype was seen repeatedly, ten times or more. The rearrangement links TRBV2 to TRBJ2-5, with TRBD2 matching 16 bases. The germline CDR1 and CDR2 sequences are SNHLY and FYNNEI. The CDR3 extends over 19 amino acids. J lost 5 bases, V lost 4 bases, and 13 bases had no gene match. The CDR3 DNA reads as TGTGCCAGCAGTGCGACCGGGACTAGCGGGAGGGTGAATCAGGAGACCCAGTACTTC. Translation: CASSATGTSGRVNQETQYF.

Ten or more counts support this clonotype. V and J are TRBV5-1 and TRBJ2-6; the match to TRBD1 covers 7 bases. The germline gives CDR1 SGHRS, CDR2 YFSETQ. The ends lost 3 bases at V and 0 bases at J; junction bases unmatched: 9. The CDR3 length is 18 residues. DNA for the CDR3: TGCGCCAGCAGCTATTACAGGGGCTCCCACTCTGGGGCCAACGTCCTGACTTTC. It yields the protein CASSYYRGSHSGANVLTF.

This clonotype was seen ten or more times. J is TRBJ2-3 and V is TRBV29-1; D unclear. CDR3 length equals 13 residues. The germline V gene has CDR1 SQVTM and CDR2 ANQGSEA. The V end lost 1 base, the J end lost 7 bases, and 12 bases lay between the germline ends. The CDR3 bases are TGCAGCGTTGAAGGCGGCAGCGAGAATACGCAGTATTTT. It yields the protein CSVEGGSENTQYF.

This clonotype showed up many times. CDR3 coding DNA: TGTGCCAGCAGTCTGACTAGCGGGGTAGGGAATGAGCAGTTCTTC. Translated, it gives CASSLTSGVGNEQFF. V gene TRBV6-1 combines with J gene TRBJ2-1, with TRBD2 identical over 11 bases. The V segment lost 5 bases and the J segment 7 bases; nucleotides outside the gene matches: 7. The CDR3 length is 15 residues. Germline CDR1 is MNHNS and CDR2 is SASEGT.

Remarks on this clonotype: The germline gene is not matched at one end of the junction; a read error may be the cause. The chain links TRBV5-1 to TRBJ2-7; 8 bases match TRBD1. Germline V gives CDR1 SGHRS, CDR2 YFSETQ. The CDR3 consists of 15 residues. Here the CDR3 reads CASSLGPTGVWEQYF. The DNA of the CDR3 is TGTGCCAGCAGCTTGGGTCCGACAGGGGTATGGGAGCAGTACTTC.

Points on this clonotype: A much larger clone lies one base from this, so it may be a read error. The rearrangement links TRBV6-5 to TRBJ2-5; 13 bases line up with TRBD2. The CDR3 consists of 16 residues. The germline gives CDR1 MNHEY, CDR2 SVGAGI. CDR3 DNA: TGTGCCAGCAGTTACCCGGGGACTAGCGGGATAAAGACCCTGTACTTC. This sequence encodes CASSYPGTSGIKTLYF.

J is TRBJ1-1 and V is TRBV24-1; D gene uncertain. This CDR3 has 13 residues. Germline V gene lookup returns CDR1 KGHDR and CDR2 SFDVKD. V was pared by 1 base and J by 3 bases, with 5 bases between. The CDR3 DNA reads TGTGCCACCAGTGATTTCGCGGACACTGAAGCTTTCTTT. Translated: CATSDFADTEAFF.

This clonotype was detected many times. The J gene is TRBJ2-3, the V gene TRBV6-1; D possibly corresponds to TRBD1 (6 bases). The germline V gene encodes CDR1 MNHNS and CDR2 SASEGT. Trimming removed 11 bases from V and 6 bases from J, with 15 bases in between. The CDR3 length is 12 residues. The CDR3 protein is CAAQGSVDTQYF. The CDR3 nucleotides read TGTGCCGCCCAGGGGAGCGTCGATACGCAGTATTTT.

The genes are TRBV10-3 and TRBJ1-5, with D possibly being TRBD1 (5 bases). Trimming pared 9 bases from V and 4 bases from J, leaving 19 bases between. The CDR3 is 15 amino acids. Germline V lookup: CDR1 ENHRY, CDR2 SYGVKD. The CDR3 is CAISKRQRENQPQHF. CDR3 DNA sequence: TGTGCCATTAGTAAGCGACAGAGGGAGAATCAGCCCCAGCATTTT.

The chain combines TRBV5-5 with TRBJ1-5; 9 bases are shared with TRBD1. Germline loops: CDR1 SGHKS, CDR2 YYEKEE (reference sequence). After removal of 9 bases from V and 8 bases from J, the junction contained 6 bases not matched to a gene. This CDR3 region has 12 residues. CDR3 in amino acids: CATRDRDEPQHF. The CDR3 DNA sequence: TGTGCCACCCGGGACAGGGACGAGCCCCAGCATTTT.

The J gene is TRBJ2-2, the V gene TRBV19; TRBD2 matches at 9 bases. Unmatched junction bases numbered 4, after V lost 4 bases and J lost 4 bases. This CDR3 is built from 15 residues. The germline V gene encodes CDR1 LNHDA and CDR2 SQIVND (reference sequence). CDR3 sequence (DNA): TGTGCCAGTAGTACGGGACTAGCAAGCACCGGGGAGCTGTTTTTT. Its translation is CASSTGLASTGELFF.

This clonotype came up many times. The chain couples TRBV19 to TRBJ2-7, with a possible D match to TRBD2 (7 bases). Trimming took off 8 bases at V and 3 bases at J, with 26 bases between the two ends. The CDR3 has 17 residues. Germline lookup yields CDR1 LNHDA and CDR2 SQIVND (reference sequence). CDR3 protein: CASAGATSLADHYEQYF. The CDR3 DNA reads as TGTGCCAGTGCGGGGGCCACGAGTCTAGCGGATCACTACGAGCAGTACTTC.

The J gene is TRBJ2-7, the V gene TRBV15; 12 bases line up with TRBD2. V was pared by 3 bases and J by 2 bases, with 17 bases of the junction left unmatched. CDR3 length: 20 residues. Germline V CDR1 and CDR2: LNHNV, YYDKDF (reference sequence). CDR3: CATSRKIGLAGQGTPYEQYF. The CDR3, as DNA: TGTGCCACCAGCAGGAAAATAGGACTAGCGGGACAGGGAACCCCCTACGAGCAGTACTTC.

This clonotype was detected once. This chain links TRBV4-3 with TRBJ1-2, with 7 positions matching TRBD1. V lost 2 bases and J lost 4; bases outside the gene matches: 7. The CDR3 consists of 15 residues. Germline V gives CDR1 LGHNA, CDR2 YSLEER. The CDR3 DNA is TGCGCCAGCAGCCAATCCGACAGGGTGGGCTATGGCTACACCTTC. Amino acid sequence: CASSQSDRVGYGYTF.

This clonotype was observed many times. The chain employs TRBV5-6 and TRBJ2-6; a possible D gene is TRBD2 (5 bases). Germline CDR1 reads SGHDT; CDR2 reads YYEEEE. Trimming took off 1 base at V and 1 base at J, with 12 bases between the two ends. CDR3 length: 17 amino acids. The CDR3, as DNA: TGTGCCAGCAGCTTGTCGGGATCGGGGTCTGGGGCCAACGTCCTGACTTTC. Amino acid sequence: CASSLSGSGSGANVLTF.

This clonotype was detected many times. The genes are TRBV6-5 and TRBJ1-4; D gene ambiguous. CDR3 length: 15 amino acids. The ends were cut back, 2 bases at V and 7 bases at J, with 14 bases in the middle. Germline assignment: CDR1 MNHEY and CDR2 SVGAGI. DNA for the CDR3: TGTGCCAGCAGTTACCGGATTCAGGCAGGTGAAAAACTGTTTTTT. Translating gives CASSYRIQAGEKLFF.

This chain uses TRBV7-2 with TRBJ2-6, with unresolved D. Trimming took 5 bases from V and 0 from J, leaving 8 bases between them. The CDR3 is made up of 15 amino acids. Per the germline V gene, CDR1 is SGHTA and CDR2 is FQGNSA. CDR3: CASSQSYSGANVLTF. In DNA, the CDR3 is TGTGCCAGCAGCCAGAGCTACTCTGGGGCCAACGTCCTGACTTTC.